The sequence of this T cell receptor (beta chain) was determined in a study of shared clonotypes between healthy human individuals. Turning to the study itself: Aged between 18 and 49, the donors were two women and a few men.

Whole-study findings and limits: Naive subsets generally exceeded memory subsets in estimated richness.

This CDR3 spans 13 amino acids. CDR1 is ENHRY and CDR2 is SYGVKD in the germline V gene. The ends were cut back, 3 bases at V and 7 bases at J, with 10 bases in the middle. Comment on this clone: Its antigen is as yet unknown.

The authors split each subset's genomic DNA evenly across several immunoSEQ plates. Methods used by the authors: ImmunoSEQ only sent back junction sequences with no quality scores, so filtering was done differently. Produced via immunoSEQ multiplex PCR; TCRdb's table is partial and in-frame only. The DNA gave D and trimming, while V, J and clone size come from that table. Of some 2,000,000 clones in the sample, roughly 96% were seen once. The clonotype was recovered from a man younger than 35 in good health. The sequencing sample was made of naive CD4+ T cells sorted from blood. The subset is: CD45RA+ positively selected. The V call is TRBV10-3, the J call TRBJ1-5, with D hard to call. CDR3 sequence: CAISDGPEQPQHF. The DNA of the CDR3 is TGTGCCATCAGTGACGGACCCGAGCAGCCCCAGCATTTT.